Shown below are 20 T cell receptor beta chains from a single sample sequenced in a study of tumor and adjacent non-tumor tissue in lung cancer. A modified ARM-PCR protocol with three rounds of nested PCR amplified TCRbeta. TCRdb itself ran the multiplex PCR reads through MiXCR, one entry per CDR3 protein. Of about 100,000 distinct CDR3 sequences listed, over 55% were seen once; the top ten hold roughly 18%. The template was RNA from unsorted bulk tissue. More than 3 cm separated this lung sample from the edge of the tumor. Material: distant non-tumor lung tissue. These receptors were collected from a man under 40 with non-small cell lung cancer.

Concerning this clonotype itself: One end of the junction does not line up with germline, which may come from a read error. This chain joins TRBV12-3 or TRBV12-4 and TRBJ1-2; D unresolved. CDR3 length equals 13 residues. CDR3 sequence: CASGLVVGYGYTF. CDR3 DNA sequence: TGTGCCAGCGGTTTAGTAGTAGGCTATGGATACACCTTC.

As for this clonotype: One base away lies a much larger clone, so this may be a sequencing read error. This CDR3 reads CSAKNLYREGETQYF. The CDR3 coding sequence is TGCAGTGCTAAAAATCTCTACAGGGAAGGGGAGACCCAGTACTTC. V usage is TRBV20-1 and J usage is TRBJ2-5; a weak D match, TRBD1 (6 bases). V was shortened by 4 bases and J by 5 bases, with 20 bases between the two germline ends. In germline, CDR1 is DFQATT, CDR2 SNEGSKA (reference sequence). The CDR3 runs to 15 residues.

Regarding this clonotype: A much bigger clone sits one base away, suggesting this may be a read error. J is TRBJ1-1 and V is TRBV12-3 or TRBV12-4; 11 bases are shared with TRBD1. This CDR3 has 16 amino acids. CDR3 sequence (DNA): TGTGCCAGCAGCAAATGGACAGGGGGCGGATACACTGAAACTTTCTTT. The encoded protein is CASSKWTGGGYTETFF.

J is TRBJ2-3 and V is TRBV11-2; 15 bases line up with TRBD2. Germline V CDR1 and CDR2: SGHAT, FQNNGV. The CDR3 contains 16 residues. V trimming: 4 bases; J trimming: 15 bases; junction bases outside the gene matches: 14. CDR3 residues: CASSSGLAGGTDTRYF. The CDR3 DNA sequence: TGTGCCAGCAGCTCGGGACTAGCGGGAGGCACAGATACGCGATATTTT.

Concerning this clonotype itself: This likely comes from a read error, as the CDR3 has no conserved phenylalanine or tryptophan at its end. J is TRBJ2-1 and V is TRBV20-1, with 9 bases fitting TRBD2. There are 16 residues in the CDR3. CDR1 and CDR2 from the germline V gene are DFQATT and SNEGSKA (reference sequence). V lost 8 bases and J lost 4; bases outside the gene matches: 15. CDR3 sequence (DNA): TGCAGTAATGCCGCCTCAGGACTAGCGCTTTACAATGAGCAGTTCTAC. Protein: CSNAASGLALYNEQFY.

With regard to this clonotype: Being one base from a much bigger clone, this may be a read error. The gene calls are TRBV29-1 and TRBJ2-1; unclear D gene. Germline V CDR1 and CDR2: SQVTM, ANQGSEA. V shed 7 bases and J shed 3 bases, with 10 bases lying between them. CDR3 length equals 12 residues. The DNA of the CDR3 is TGCAGCGATGTGAATATCTACAATGAGCAGTTCTTC. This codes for CSDVNIYNEQFF.

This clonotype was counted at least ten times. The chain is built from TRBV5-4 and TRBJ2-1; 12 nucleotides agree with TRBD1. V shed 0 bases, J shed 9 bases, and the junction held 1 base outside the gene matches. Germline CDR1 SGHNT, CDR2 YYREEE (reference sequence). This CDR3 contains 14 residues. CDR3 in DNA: TGTGCCAGCAGCTTGGAGGGACAGGGGGCTGAGCAGTTCTTC. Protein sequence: CASSLEGQGAEQFF.

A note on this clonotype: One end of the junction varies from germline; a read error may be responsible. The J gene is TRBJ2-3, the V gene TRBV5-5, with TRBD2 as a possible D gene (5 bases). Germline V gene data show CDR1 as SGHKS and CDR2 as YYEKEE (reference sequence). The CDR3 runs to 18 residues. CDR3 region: CVSYNWERARVSTDMQYF. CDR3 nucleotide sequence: TGTGTCAGCTACAATTGGGAGCGCGCGCGGGTCAGCACAGATATGCAGTATTTT.

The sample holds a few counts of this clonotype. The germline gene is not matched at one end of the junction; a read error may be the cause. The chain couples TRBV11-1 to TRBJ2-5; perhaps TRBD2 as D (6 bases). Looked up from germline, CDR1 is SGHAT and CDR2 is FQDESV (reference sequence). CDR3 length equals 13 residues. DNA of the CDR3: TGTGCCAGCGGCGGGACGTTTCAAGAGGCCCAGTACTTC. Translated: CASGGTFQEAQYF.

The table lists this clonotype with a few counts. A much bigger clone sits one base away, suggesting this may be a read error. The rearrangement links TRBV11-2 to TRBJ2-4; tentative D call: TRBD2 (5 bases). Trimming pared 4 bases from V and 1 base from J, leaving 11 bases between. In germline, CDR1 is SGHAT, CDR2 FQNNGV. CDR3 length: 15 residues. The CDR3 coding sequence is TGTGCCAGCAGCTCCCTTGGGGAGGCCAAAAACATTCAGTACTTC. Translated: CASSSLGEAKNIQYF.

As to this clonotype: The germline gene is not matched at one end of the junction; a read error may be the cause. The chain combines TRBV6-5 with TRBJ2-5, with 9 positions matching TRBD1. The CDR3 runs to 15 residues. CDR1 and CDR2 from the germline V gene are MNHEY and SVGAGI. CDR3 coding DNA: TGTGACAGCAGTTCCCCCGGGGACAGGGAAGAGATCCAGTACTTC. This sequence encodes CDSSSPGDREEIQYF.

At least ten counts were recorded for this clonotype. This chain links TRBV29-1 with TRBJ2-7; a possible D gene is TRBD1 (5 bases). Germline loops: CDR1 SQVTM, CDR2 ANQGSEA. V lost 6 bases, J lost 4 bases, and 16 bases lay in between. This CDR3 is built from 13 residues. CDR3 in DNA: TGCAGCGTCCGTCAGGAGCAGGGATACGAGCAGTACTTC. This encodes CSVRQEQGYEQYF.

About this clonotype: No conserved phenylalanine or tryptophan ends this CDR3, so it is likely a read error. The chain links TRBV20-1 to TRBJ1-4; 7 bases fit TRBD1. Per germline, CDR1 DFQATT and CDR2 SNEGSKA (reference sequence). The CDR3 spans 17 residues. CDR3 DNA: TGCAGTGCTAGAGATAGTGGGAGGGGACAGATTAATGAAAGACTGTTTCTT. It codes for CSARDSGRGQINERLFL.

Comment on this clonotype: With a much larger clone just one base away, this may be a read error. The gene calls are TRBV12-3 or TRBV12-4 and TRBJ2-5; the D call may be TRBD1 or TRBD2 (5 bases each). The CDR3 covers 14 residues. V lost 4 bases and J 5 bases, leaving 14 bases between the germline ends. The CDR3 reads CASSYTGPGETQYF. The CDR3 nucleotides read TGTGCCAGCAGTTATACGGGACCGGGGGAGACCCAGTACTTC.

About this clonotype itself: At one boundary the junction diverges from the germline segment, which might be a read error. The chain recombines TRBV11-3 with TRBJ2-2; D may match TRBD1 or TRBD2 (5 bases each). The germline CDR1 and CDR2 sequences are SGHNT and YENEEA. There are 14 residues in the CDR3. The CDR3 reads CANSPRGLTGELFF. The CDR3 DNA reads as TGTGCCAACAGCCCTCGGGGCCTCACCGGGGAGCTGTTTTTT.

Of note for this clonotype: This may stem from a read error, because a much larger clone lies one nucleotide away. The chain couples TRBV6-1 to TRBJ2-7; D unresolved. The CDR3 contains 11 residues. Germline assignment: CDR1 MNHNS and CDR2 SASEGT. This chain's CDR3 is CATSVYYEQYF. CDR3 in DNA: TGTGCCACCAGTGTCTACTACGAGCAGTACTTC.

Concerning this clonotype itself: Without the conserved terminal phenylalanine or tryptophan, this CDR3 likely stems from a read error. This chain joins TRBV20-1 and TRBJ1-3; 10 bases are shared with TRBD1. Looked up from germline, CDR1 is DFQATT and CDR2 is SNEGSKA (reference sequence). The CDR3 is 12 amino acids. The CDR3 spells CIIDRGLNTIYY. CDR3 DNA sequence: TGCATCATCGACAGGGGGCTCAACACTATATATTAT.

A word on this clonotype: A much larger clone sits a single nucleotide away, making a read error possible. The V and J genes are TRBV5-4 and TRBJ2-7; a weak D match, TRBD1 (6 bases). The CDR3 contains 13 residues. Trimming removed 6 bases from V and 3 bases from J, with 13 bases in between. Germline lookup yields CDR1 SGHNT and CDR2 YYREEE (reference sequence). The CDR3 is CASIRTDIYEQYF. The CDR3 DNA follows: TGTGCCAGCATCCGGACAGATATCTACGAGCAGTACTTC. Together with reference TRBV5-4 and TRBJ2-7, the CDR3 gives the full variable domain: ETGVTQSPTHLIKTRGQQVTLRCSSQSGHNTVSWYQQALGQGPQFIFQYYREEENGRGNFPPRFSGLQFPNYSSELNVNALELDDSALYLCASIRTDIYEQYFGPGTRLTVT.

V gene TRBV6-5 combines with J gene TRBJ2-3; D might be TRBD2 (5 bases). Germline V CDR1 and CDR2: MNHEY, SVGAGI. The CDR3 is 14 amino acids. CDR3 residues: CLSSIRTSTDTQYF. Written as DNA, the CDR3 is TGTCTCAGCAGTATTAGGACTAGCACAGATACGCAGTATTTT.

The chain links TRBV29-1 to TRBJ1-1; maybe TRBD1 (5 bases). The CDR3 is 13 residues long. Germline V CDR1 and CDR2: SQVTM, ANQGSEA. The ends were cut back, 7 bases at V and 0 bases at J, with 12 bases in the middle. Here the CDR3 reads CSGWAGLNTEAFF. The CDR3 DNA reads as TGCAGCGGGTGGGCAGGGCTGAACACTGAAGCTTTCTTT.